This is a list of T cell receptor beta chains from one sample in a study of T cell changes during pregnancy in multiple sclerosis. Libraries were prepared by immunoSEQ multiplex PCR; TCRdb keeps only in-frame clonotypes and omits some of them. The sample consists of approximately 20,000 clones, 80% to 90% of them appearing once. Material: CD8+ T cells from peripheral blood mononuclear cells, obtained after pregnancy. The receptors come from a female donor in good health, enrolled as a control in a pregnancy study. Each CDR3 is given with its conserved first and last residue. D genes are given only for firm matches. Clone size appears in some rows only: once, few, many, or a class for an expanded clone.

size	J	D	V	CDR3	DNA
.	TRBJ2-7	.	TRBV7-8	CASSYSSSSYEQYF	TGTGCCAGCAGCTACTCTAGTAGCTCCTACGAGCAGTACTTC
.	TRBJ1-1	.	TRBV7-6	CASSLASLGPIASEAFF	TGTGCCAGCAGCTTAGCGTCTTTAGGTCCCATAGCCTCTGAAGCTTTCTTT
.	TRBJ2-2	TRBD2	TRBV7-6	CASSLGGGGLTGELFF	TGTGCCAGCAGCCTCGGCGGGGGGGGCCTTACCGGGGAGCTGTTTTTT
.	TRBJ2-7	.	TRBV27	CASSPRGISSYEQYF	TGTGCCAGCAGCCCAAGGGGGATTAGCTCCTACGAGCAGTACTTC
.	TRBJ2-1	.	TRBV19	CASCYYAGFFNEQFF	TGTGCCAGTTGTTACTACGCCGGGTTTTTCAATGAGCAGTTCTTC
.	TRBJ2-1	TRBD1	TRBV7-9	CASSLETGGWNEQFF	TGTGCCAGCAGCTTGGAGACAGGGGGTTGGAATGAGCAGTTCTTC
.	TRBJ2-7	TRBD2	TRBV7-8	CASTNERGVLSYEQYF	TGTGCCAGCACCAACGAGCGGGGGGTCCTTTCCTACGAGCAGTACTTC
.	TRBJ2-7	TRBD1	TRBV27	CASADRPGSYEQYF	TGTGCCAGCGCGGACAGGCCAGGCTCCTACGAGCAGTACTTC
.	TRBJ1-3	.	TRBV14	CASSQGTAGNTIYF	TGTGCCAGCAGCCAAGGGACAGCTGGAAACACCATATATTTT
.	TRBJ2-2	.	TRBV6-4	CASSDSQGNTGELFF	TGTGCCAGCAGTGACTCACAGGGGAACACCGGGGAGCTGTTTTTT
.	TRBJ2-7	.	TRBV6-1	CASSEGRGYYEQYF	TGTGCCAGCAGTGAAGGGAGAGGCTACTACGAGCAGTACTTC
.	TRBJ2-2	TRBD2	TRBV9	CASSTTSGGITGELFF	TGTGCCAGCAGCACCACTAGCGGGGGGATCACCGGGGAGCTGTTTTTT
.	TRBJ2-7	.	TRBV5-6	CASSSDISYEQYF	TGTGCCAGCAGCTCCGACATTTCCTACGAGCAGTACTTC
.	TRBJ2-1	.	TRBV2	CASSEAYNNEQFF	TGTGCCAGCAGTGAAGCTTACAACAATGAGCAGTTCTTC
few	TRBJ1-1	.	TRBV30	CAWSYGGFGEAFF	TGTGCCTGGAGTTACGGGGGTTTTGGTGAAGCTTTCTTT
once	TRBJ2-3	TRBD1	TRBV19	CASSIDLETGGADTQYF	TGTGCCAGTAGTATAGATCTTGAGACAGGGGGCGCAGATACGCAGTATTTT
.	TRBJ1-2	.	TRBV6-5	CASSYDTGFNYGYTF	TGTGCCAGCAGTTACGATACAGGGTTTAACTATGGCTACACCTTC
once	TRBJ2-3	TRBD2	TRBV27	CASSPGLAEDTQYF	TGTGCCAGCAGTCCGGGACTAGCCGAAGATACGCAGTATTTT
.	TRBJ1-2	TRBD1	TRBV30	CAWSAGQGSYGYTF	TGTGCCTGGAGTGCCGGACAGGGGAGCTATGGCTACACCTTC
.	TRBJ1-1	.	TRBV4-1	CASSRGQTNTEAFF	TGCGCCAGCAGCCGTGGACAGACGAACACTGAAGCTTTCTTT
.	TRBJ1-2	TRBD1	TRBV5-4	CASSSGRSRDRDLFGYTF	TGTGCCAGCAGCTCCGGCCGGAGCCGGGACAGGGACCTATTTGGCTACACCTTC
once	TRBJ2-7	.	TRBV7-8	CASSLATTGGEQYF	TGTGCCAGCAGCTTAGCGACGACCGGGGGCGAGCAGTACTTC
once	TRBJ2-3	TRBD2	TRBV6-4	CASSLAGGTDTQYF	TGTGCCAGCAGTCTAGCGGGGGGCACAGATACGCAGTATTTT
once	TRBJ2-5	TRBD2	TRBV15	CATSRERRGGEETQYF	TGTGCCACCAGCAGAGAGAGGCGGGGGGGCGAAGAGACCCAGTACTTC
once	TRBJ2-3	TRBD1	TRBV15	CATSRDSSKTGYDTDTQYF	TGTGCCACCAGCAGAGATTCTTCTAAGACAGGGTATGACACAGATACGCAGTATTTT
.	TRBJ1-1	TRBD1	TRBV2	CASSEGTGGGNVGTEAFF	TGTGCCAGCAGTGAAGGGACAGGGGGGGGTAACGTTGGCACTGAAGCTTTCTTT
.	TRBJ2-7	TRBD1	TRBV7-9	CASSVGTGEGRVDEQYF	TGTGCCAGCAGCGTGGGGACAGGGGAAGGTCGCGTCGACGAGCAGTACTTC
.	TRBJ2-3	.	TRBV7-9	CASSQIGLETTDTQYF	TGTGCCAGCAGCCAAATCGGACTGGAAACCACAGATACGCAGTATTTT
.	TRBJ2-4	.	TRBV7-9	CASSFVENIQYF	TGTGCCAGCAGCTTTGTCGAAAACATTCAGTACTTC
.	TRBJ1-3	.	TRBV15	CATSRDRALSGNTIYF	TGTGCCACCAGCAGAGACAGGGCCCTCTCTGGAAACACCATATATTTT
.	TRBJ2-4	.	TRBV19	CASKNTGPNIQYF	TGTGCCAGTAAAAACACAGGGCCAAACATTCAGTACTTC
once	TRBJ1-5	.	TRBV19	CASSIALGEPQHF	TGTGCCAGTAGTATAGCCTTAGGGGAGCCCCAGCATTTT
.	TRBJ2-1	TRBD2	TRBV4-3	CASSRGMTRGGNEQFF	TGCGCCAGCAGCCGGGGGATGACAAGGGGAGGGAATGAGCAGTTCTTC
.	TRBJ2-7	.	TRBV7-9	CASSTDSSYEQYF	TGTGCCAGCAGCACCGACAGCTCCTACGAGCAGTACTTC
.	TRBJ1-4	.	TRBV5-4	CASSASTGMGEKLFF	TGTGCCAGCAGCGCCTCAACAGGGATGGGTGAAAAACTGTTTTTT
.	TRBJ2-1	TRBD2	TRBV9	CASSVGRGLAGDAPYNEQFF	TGTGCCAGCAGCGTCGGAAGGGGATTAGCGGGGGATGCCCCCTACAATGAGCAGTTCTTC
.	TRBJ1-4	.	TRBV6-4	CASSDSSGGGGKLFF	TGTGCCAGCAGTGACTCTTCCGGGGGTGGAGGAAAACTGTTTTTT
.	TRBJ1-2	TRBD1	TRBV11-2	CASSSDDREDGYTF	TGTGCCAGCAGCTCAGACGACAGGGAGGATGGCTACACCTTC
few	TRBJ1-1	.	TRBV9	CASSVGAGLNTEAFF	TGTGCCAGCAGCGTAGGGGCAGGGTTGAACACTGAAGCTTTCTTT
.	TRBJ2-7	TRBD2	TRBV5-6	CASSRGSGAVREQYF	TGTGCCAGCAGCCGAGGGAGCGGGGCAGTTCGTGAGCAGTACTTC
once	TRBJ2-7	.	TRBV10-3	CATFDQLAGEQYF	TGTGCCACCTTCGACCAGCTAGCCGGCGAGCAGTACTTC
.	TRBJ1-6	.	TRBV4-3	CASSQGKRVDSSPLHF	TGCGCCAGCAGCCAAGGAAAGAGGGTGGATAGCTCACCCCTCCACTTT
.	TRBJ1-2	TRBD1	TRBV7-9	CASSRNSGTDYGYTF	TGTGCCAGCAGCCGAAATTCCGGGACAGACTATGGCTACACCTTC
.	TRBJ1-2	TRBD1	TRBV19	CASSIDVTGLGGYTF	TGTGCCAGTAGTATAGACGTGACAGGGTTAGGAGGCTACACCTTC
.	TRBJ2-7	.	TRBV5-6	CASSIQGLVHEQYF	TGTGCCAGCAGCATACAGGGTCTCGTGCACGAGCAGTACTTC
.	TRBJ2-1	.	TRBV6-5	CASSYYGGPPEQFF	TGTGCCAGCAGTTACTATGGGGGCCCACCGGAGCAGTTCTTC